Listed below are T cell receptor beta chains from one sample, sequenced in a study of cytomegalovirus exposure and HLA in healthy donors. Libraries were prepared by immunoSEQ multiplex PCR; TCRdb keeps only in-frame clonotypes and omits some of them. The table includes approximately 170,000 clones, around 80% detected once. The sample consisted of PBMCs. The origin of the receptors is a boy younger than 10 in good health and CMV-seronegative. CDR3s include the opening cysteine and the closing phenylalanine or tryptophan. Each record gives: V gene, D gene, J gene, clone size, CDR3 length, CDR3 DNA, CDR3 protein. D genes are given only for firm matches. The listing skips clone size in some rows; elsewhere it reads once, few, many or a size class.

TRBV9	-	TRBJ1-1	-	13	TGTGCCAGCAGCGTAGTCATGAACACTGAAGCTTTCTTT	CASSVVMNTEAFF
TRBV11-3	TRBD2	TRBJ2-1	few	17	TGTGCCAGCAGCTTCACTAGCGGGGGGAGCTCCTACAATGAGCAGTTCTTC	CASSFTSGGSSYNEQFF
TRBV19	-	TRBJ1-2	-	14	TGTGCCAGTAGTATATTTCAGGGCAACTATGGCTACACCTTC	CASSIFQGNYGYTF
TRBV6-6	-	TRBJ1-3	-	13	TGTGCCAGCAGTTACCTCCCCGGAAACACCATATATTTT	CASSYLPGNTIYF
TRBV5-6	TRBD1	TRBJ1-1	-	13	TGTGCCAGCAGACGGACAGGGAGCACTGAAGCTTTCTTT	CASRRTGSTEAFF
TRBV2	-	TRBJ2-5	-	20	TGTGCCAGCAAGACCAGACAGGGTCCGATTCCGGGAGGGCCGGGGGAGACCCAGTACTTC	CASKTRQGPIPGGPGETQYF
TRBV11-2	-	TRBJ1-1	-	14	TGTGCCAGCAGCCCAGCGGGAATGAACACTGAAGCTTTCTTT	CASSPAGMNTEAFF
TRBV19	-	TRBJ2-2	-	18	TGTGCCAGTAGTACGCGAGGCTGGGGGGGGCCGAACACCGGGGAGCTGTTTTTT	CASSTRGWGGPNTGELFF
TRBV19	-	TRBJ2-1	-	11	TGTGCCAGTGGTATCCTGAATGAGCAGTTCTTC	CASGILNEQFF
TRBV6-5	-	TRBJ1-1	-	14	TGTGCCAGCAGCGAGGACATTCGGAACACTGAAGCTTTCTTT	CASSEDIRNTEAFF
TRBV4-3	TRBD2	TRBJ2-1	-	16	TGCGCCAGCAGCCACCTCGGACTAGCGGGGGGCAATGAGCAGTTCTTC	CASSHLGLAGGNEQFF
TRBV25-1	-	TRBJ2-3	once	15	TGTGCCAGCAGTGCCCACGGGCAGGGGGGAGATACGCAGTATTTT	CASSAHGQGGDTQYF
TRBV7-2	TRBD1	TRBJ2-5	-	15	TGTGCCAGCAGCTTGGCGACAGGGCTCCTAGAGACCCAGTACTTC	CASSLATGLLETQYF
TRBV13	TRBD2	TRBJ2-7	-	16	TGTGCCAGCAGCTCAGCCGGGACTAGCGGGAGTTACGAGCAGTACTTC	CASSSAGTSGSYEQYF
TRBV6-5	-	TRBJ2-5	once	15	TGTGCCAGCAAGTCAGGGGCCCGGGACCAAGAGACCCAGTACTTC	CASKSGARDQETQYF
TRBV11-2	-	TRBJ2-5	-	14	TGTGCCAGCAGCTTTATCGGACAGAAAGAGACCCAGTACTTC	CASSFIGQKETQYF
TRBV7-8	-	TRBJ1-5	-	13	TGTGCCAGCAGCTTTCGGGGCAATCAGCCCCAGCATTTT	CASSFRGNQPQHF
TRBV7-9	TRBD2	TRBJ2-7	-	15	TGTGCCAGCAGCTTCTCGCGGGAGGGCTACTACGAGCAGTACTTC	CASSFSREGYYEQYF
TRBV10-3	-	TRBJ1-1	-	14	TGTGCCATCAGTGAAGGGGCGGTATACACTGAAGCTTTCTTT	CAISEGAVYTEAFF
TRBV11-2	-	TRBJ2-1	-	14	TGTGCCAGCAGCTCTCCTCGGACAGTACCTGAGCAGTTCTTC	CASSSPRTVPEQFF
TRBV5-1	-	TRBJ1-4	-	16	TGCGCCAGCAGCTTGGCCGGGGGAAGAGAGGGTGAAAAACTGTTTTTT	CASSLAGGREGEKLFF
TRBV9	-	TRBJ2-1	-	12	TGTGCCAGCAGCGTAGCGGGGAATGAGCAGTTCTTC	CASSVAGNEQFF
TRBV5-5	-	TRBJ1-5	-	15	TGTGCCAGCAGCTTGTTAGCCGGTAGCAATCAGCCCCAGCATTTT	CASSLLAGSNQPQHF
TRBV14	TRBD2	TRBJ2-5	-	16	TGTGCCAGCAGCCAGGGTCTAGCGGGGGGCCAAGAGACCCAGTACTTC	CASSQGLAGGQETQYF
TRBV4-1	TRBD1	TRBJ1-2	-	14	TGCGCCAGCAGCCCCCTGGGACAGGGTTATGGCTACACCTTC	CASSPLGQGYGYTF
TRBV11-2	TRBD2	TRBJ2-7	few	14	TGTGCCAGCAGCTTGGGGGGAGGGAGGGACGAGCAGTACTTC	CASSLGGGRDEQYF
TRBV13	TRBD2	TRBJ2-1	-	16	TGTGCCAGCAGCTCAATTGGGACTAGCGGTGACAATGAGCAGTTCTTC	CASSSIGTSGDNEQFF
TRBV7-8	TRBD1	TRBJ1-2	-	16	TGTGCCAGCAGCGAAGGCTATAAGACAGGGCTGAGTGGCTACACTTTC	CASSEGYKTGLSGYTF
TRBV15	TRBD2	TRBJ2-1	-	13	TGTGCCACCGGACTAGCGAGGGGAGTTGAGCAGTTCTTC	CATGLARGVEQFF
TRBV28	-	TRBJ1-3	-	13	TGTGCCACCCGGACATACTATGGAAACACCATATATTTT	CATRTYYGNTIYF
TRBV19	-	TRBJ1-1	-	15	TGTGCCAGTAGGCTTTCGACAGGTTTGAACACTGAAGCTTTCTTT	CASRLSTGLNTEAFF
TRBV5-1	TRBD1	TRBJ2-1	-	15	TGCGCCAGCAGCCTGACAGGGGGACGTGGCAATGAGCAGTTCTTC	CASSLTGGRGNEQFF
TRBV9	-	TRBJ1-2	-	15	TGTGCCAGCAGCGCGTCCTGGGGCCGGGAGTATGGCTACACCTTC	CASSASWGREYGYTF
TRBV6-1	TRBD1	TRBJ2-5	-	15	TGTGCCAGCAGAAGTGGACAGGGAAACCAAGAGACCCAGTACTTC	CASRSGQGNQETQYF
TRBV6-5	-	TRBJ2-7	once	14	TGTGCCAGCAGTTATTCGACTAGGGCGGACGAGCAGTACTTC	CASSYSTRADEQYF
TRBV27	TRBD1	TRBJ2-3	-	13	TGTGCCAGCTACAGGGGGGCCACAGATACGCAGTATTTT	CASYRGATDTQYF
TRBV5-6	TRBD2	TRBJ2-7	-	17	TGTGCCAGCAGCTTGTGGAGAAAACTAGCGGACTCCTACGAGCAGTATTTC	CASSLWRKLADSYEQYF
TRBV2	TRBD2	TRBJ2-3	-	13	TGTGCCAGCGGACTAGCGGGAGAGGATACGCAGTATTTT	CASGLAGEDTQYF
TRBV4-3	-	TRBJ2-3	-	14	TGCGCCAGCAGCCACGAGCGGAGGTCCGATACGCAGTATTTT	CASSHERRSDTQYF
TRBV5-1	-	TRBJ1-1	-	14	TGCGCCAGCAGCTCGGACGGGGTGAACACTGAAGCTTTCTTT	CASSSDGVNTEAFF
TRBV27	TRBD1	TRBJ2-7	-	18	TGTGCCAGCAGTTCCGCGACAGGGTCTGGATCATGGCCCTACGAGCAGTACTTC	CASSSATGSGSWPYEQYF
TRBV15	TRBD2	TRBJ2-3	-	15	TGTGCCACCAGCAGAGAAGCGGGAGGGCCTGATACGCAGTATTTT	CATSREAGGPDTQYF
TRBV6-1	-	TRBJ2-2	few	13	TGTGCCAGCAGAAAACAGGGGGGGGAGGAGCTGTTTTTT	CASRKQGGEELFF
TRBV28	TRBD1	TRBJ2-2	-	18	TGTGCCAGCAGTTCTCGAATCATGACAGGGGGAGGATCCGGGGAGCTGTTTTTT	CASSSRIMTGGGSGELFF
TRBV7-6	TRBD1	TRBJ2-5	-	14	TGTGCCAGCAGTTCCGACAGGGGTCGGGAGACCCAGTACTTC	CASSSDRGRETQYF
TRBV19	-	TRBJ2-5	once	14	TGTGCCAGTAGTATGCGGGGACCCAAAGAGACCCAGTACTTC	CASSMRGPKETQYF
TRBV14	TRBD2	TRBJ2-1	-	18	TGTGCCAGCAGCCAAGCCAACTATCCAACTAGCGGGTACAATGAGCAGTTCTTC	CASSQANYPTSGYNEQFF
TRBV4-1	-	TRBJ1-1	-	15	TGCGCCAGCGCGCCTAGGACCGGGACTAACACTGAAGCTTTCTTT	CASAPRTGTNTEAFF
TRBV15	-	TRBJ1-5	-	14	TGTGCCACCAGCAGAAGTAGTAACAATCAGCCCCAGCATTTT	CATSRSSNNQPQHF
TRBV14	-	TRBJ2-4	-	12	TGTGCCAGCAGCCAATTCCCGTCGATTCAGTACTTC	CASSQFPSIQYF
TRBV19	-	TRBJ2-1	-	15	TGTGCCAGTAGTCAGTTGGGGCTATACTACAATGAGCAGTTCTTC	CASSQLGLYYNEQFF
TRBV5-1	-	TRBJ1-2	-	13	TGCGCCAGCAGTCCACAGGGTAACTATGGCTACACCTTC	CASSPQGNYGYTF
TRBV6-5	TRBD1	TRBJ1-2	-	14	TGTGCCAGCACCTCCCGGGACAGGGGGCATGGCTACACCTTC	CASTSRDRGHGYTF
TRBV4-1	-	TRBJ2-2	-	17	TGCGCCAGCAGCCGCGAGGAGACAGGAGCCCGCACCGGGGAGCTGTTTTTT	CASSREETGARTGELFF
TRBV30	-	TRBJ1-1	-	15	TGTGCCTGGAGTGTAACGGGGGAGTGGAACACTGAAGCTTTCTTT	CAWSVTGEWNTEAFF
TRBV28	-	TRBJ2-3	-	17	TGTGCCAGCAGTTTGGGTACCGGGGGGCGGGGCACAGATACGCAGTATTTT	CASSLGTGGRGTDTQYF
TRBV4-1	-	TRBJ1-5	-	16	TGCGCCAGCAGCCAAGGGTTCCAGGACTTAAATCAGCCCCAGCATTTT	CASSQGFQDLNQPQHF
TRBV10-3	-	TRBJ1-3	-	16	TGTGCCATCAGCGAGAAGGTCCCAGGAAGTGGAAACACCATATATTTT	CAISEKVPGSGNTIYF
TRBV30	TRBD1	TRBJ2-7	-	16	TGTGCCTGGAGTGTACGAAAGGACAGGCAACATAACGAGCAGTACTTC	CAWSVRKDRQHNEQYF